The sequence of this T cell receptor beta chain was determined in a study of T cells in Graves' hyperthyroidism and ophthalmopathy. This clonotype was counted many times. Its antigen is not known. CDR1 and CDR2 from the germline V gene are SEHNR and FQNEAQ (reference sequence). There are 13 residues in the CDR3. V was pared by 5 bases and J by 0 bases, with 8 bases between. With a duration under 2 months, the hyperthyroidism was newly diagnosed in patients aged 18 to 65. A patient was excluded if there was uncontrolled infection, other autoimmune disease, pregnancy or lactation. Overall study results and limits: Ophthalmopathy was identified by the model a median 6.5 months ahead of onset.

RNA transcripts served as the template for amplifying TCR beta CDR3 regions. With the HTBI primer set, the TCR CDR3 went through a first round of RT-PCR. TCRdb fed the multiplex PCR reads into MiXCR, producing one record per CDR3 protein. Of approximately 530,000 distinct CDR3 sequences listed, 16% are singletons. The sequence derives from a woman under 30 with Graves' hyperthyroidism. The gene calls are TRBV7-9 and TRBJ2-7, with no clear D. Source material: blood. Here the CDR3 DNA reads TGTGCCAGCAGCCTATCACACTCCTACGAGCAGTACTTC. It specifies CASSLSHSYEQYF.